This T cell receptor (beta chain) was profiled in a study of shared clonotypes between healthy human individuals (TCRdb year 2020). Some background on the complete study: The cohort comprised two women and three men aged 18 to 49 years. For each donor, CD4 naive and CD4 memory were each given three plates, CD8 naive was given two plates, and CD8 memory was given one plate. Blood TCR repertoires of five healthy adults were deeply sequenced to estimate repertoire size and the extent of clonotype sharing between individuals. Libraries were prepared and TCR repertoires were sequenced by different laboratories using diverse techniques, in order to increase sequencing depth and limit assay-specific biases. Leukapheresis yielded between about 0.85 and 9.5 billion PBMCs per donor.

Paper-wide results and their limitations: Compared with non-shared clonotypes, clonotypes shared by all four sorted-subset donors had higher generation probabilities. Sampling was restricted to blood, and TCR repertoires in tissue are likely to differ from TCR repertoires in blood. Incomplete sequencing was indicated by rarefaction of sorted-subset datasets, despite the large sequencing depth. Pairwise subsampling led to the expectation that sequencing depth would affect the degree of clonotype sharing among donors. The small number of donors limited the genetic and exposure-history diversity represented. Estimated clonotype richness was generally larger for naive than for memory subsets. Across a few donors, approximately 4.9% of naive CD4, approximately 4% of naive CD8, roughly 2.3% of memory CD4, and under 0.45% of memory CD8 clonotypes were shared.

Using the deep immunoSEQ assay, TCR CDR3 regions were amplified from genomic DNA by multiplex PCR. Extracted genomic DNA from each cell subset was distributed evenly across all wells of several immunoSEQ 96-well plates, and each plate was treated as a replicate. For sorted subsets, roughly 190 ng of genomic DNA, equivalent to tens of thousands of T cell genomes, went into each replicate PCR. The purified libraries were quantified using a Qubit 3.0 fluorometer, sized with a Bioanalyzer 2100, and then quantified again using the KAPA Library Quantification kit. Every immunoSEQ 96-well plate was sequenced on a separate single-read 150-cycle Illumina NextSeq 550 flow cell. Regarding the original processing steps: The immunoSEQ output contained only junctional sequences without quality scores, so filtering could not match that applied to full-length reads. Sequences were annotated with PyIR, a Python wrapper for IgBLAST v1.9, using IMGT germline references to assign V/J genes and CDR3. Reads were removed for weak V/J assignments (E-value above 1e-6), missing CDR3, stop codons, out-of-frame junctions, or ambiguous translated residues. V3J clonotypes were defined as sequences sharing an identical inferred V gene, J gene, and CDR3 amino acid sequence. Percentage overlap between repertoires was computed as shared unique clonotypes divided by the size of the smaller repertoire. Three approaches were used to assess repertoire richness: RTK rarefaction, the Chao1 estimator, and Recon v2.1 estimates of unobserved clonotypes. Generation probabilities were computed with OLGA for all TCRbeta clonotypes obtained by the gDNA method from a few donors. Here the immuneACCESS table is served through TCRdb, limited to in-frame sequences with V and J called. Missing clones are a known gap in these copies; in checked studies unresolved V genes cover under half, and the rest lacks a known reason. V and J calls plus clone size are reproduced from that table; the DNA served to infer D and trimming. A total of a few hundred thousand clones appear in this sample, just over 65% of them only once. Roughly 11% of the sample is held by the ten biggest clonotypes.

Donors were healthy HIV-negative adults with no recently reported acute infections or vaccinations. All donors were Caucasian adults living in Nashville, Tennessee, USA. CD4+ T cells were enriched by magnetic negative selection; naive cells were then positively selected on CD45RA, and the negative fraction formed the memory subset. After blood collection by leukapheresis, PBMCs were isolated using Ficoll-Histopaque density gradient centrifugation and then cryopreserved in the vapor phase of liquid nitrogen. Purity and quantity of every magnetically sorted T cell population were checked by analytical flow cytometry. Genomic DNA was isolated from each sorted fraction and quantified by UV absorbance on a Nanodrop 2000c. On this clone: It has no known antigen specificity. Base quality data are lacking; no much larger clone is found one base away.

From a lookup of the germline V gene, CDR1 and CDR2 are SGHDN and FVKESK. The CDR3, from cysteine to phenylalanine, totals 16 residues. The entry retains the CDR3 DNA only, 48 bases that are in frame from base 1. The germline V and J ends show losses of 1 base and 6 bases respectively, and no gene match explains 6 bases of the junction. Sequencing was done on a sample of memory CD4+ T cells sorted from blood. This specimen's cell subset or site label, interpreted: CD45RA-negative fraction. In this chain, TRBV14 is recombined with TRBJ2-1; 10 bases in between match TRBD2. The origin of this receptor is a man under 40 in good health. The CDR3 has the sequence CASSQGPSGRANEQFF. The DNA sequence is as follows: TGTGCCAGCAGCCAAGGGCCGAGCGGGAGGGCCAATGAGCAGTTCTTC.